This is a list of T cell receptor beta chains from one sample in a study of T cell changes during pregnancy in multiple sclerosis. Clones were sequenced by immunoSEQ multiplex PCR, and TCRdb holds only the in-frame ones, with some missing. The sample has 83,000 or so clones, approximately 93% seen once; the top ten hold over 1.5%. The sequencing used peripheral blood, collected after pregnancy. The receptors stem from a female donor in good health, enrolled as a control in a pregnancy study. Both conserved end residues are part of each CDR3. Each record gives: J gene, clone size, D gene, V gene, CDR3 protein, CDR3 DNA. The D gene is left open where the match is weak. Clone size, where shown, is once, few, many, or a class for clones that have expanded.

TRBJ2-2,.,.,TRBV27,CASSLIGVTGELFF,TGTGCCAGCAGTTTGATCGGAGTCACCGGGGAGCTGTTTTTT
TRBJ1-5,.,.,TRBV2,CASTGDSNQPQHF,TGTGCCAGCACGGGGGACAGCAATCAGCCCCAGCATTTT
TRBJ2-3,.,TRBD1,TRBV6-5,CASSSGQGKTDTQYF,TGTGCCAGCAGTTCCGGACAGGGGAAGACAGATACGCAGTATTTT
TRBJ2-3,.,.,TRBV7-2,CASKRVDTTDTQYF,TGTGCCAGCAAAAGAGTAGATACCACAGATACGCAGTATTTT
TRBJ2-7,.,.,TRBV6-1,CASSEGSGFYEQYF,TGTGCCAGCAGTGAAGGATCTGGCTTCTACGAGCAGTACTTC
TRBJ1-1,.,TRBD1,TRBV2,CASSLTGGGTEAFF,TGTGCCAGCAGTCTCACAGGGGGCGGCACTGAAGCTTTCTTT
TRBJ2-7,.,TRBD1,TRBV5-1,CASRPGQGNIYEQYF,TGCGCCAGCAGACCGGGACAGGGGAATATCTACGAGCAGTACTTC
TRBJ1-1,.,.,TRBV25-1,CASSQRGYSNTEAFF,TGTGCCAGCAGTCAACGAGGGTATTCCAACACTGAAGCTTTCTTT
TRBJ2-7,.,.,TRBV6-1,CASSVEVTYEQYF,TGTGCCAGCAGTGTCGAGGTGACCTACGAGCAGTACTTC
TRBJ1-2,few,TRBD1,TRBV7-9,CASSLGSRGDGYTF,TGTGCCAGCAGCTTAGGCAGCAGGGGGGATGGCTACACCTTC
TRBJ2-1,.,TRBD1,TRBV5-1,CASSWGQGAFNEQFF,TGCGCCAGCAGCTGGGGACAGGGGGCTTTCAATGAGCAGTTCTTC
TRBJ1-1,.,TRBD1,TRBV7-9,CASSSPTGKNTEAFF,TGTGCCAGCAGCTCTCCGACAGGGAAGAACACTGAAGCTTTCTTT
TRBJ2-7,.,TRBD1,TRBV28,CASSFIDRGYEQYF,TGTGCCAGCAGTTTTATAGACAGGGGGTACGAGCAGTACTTC
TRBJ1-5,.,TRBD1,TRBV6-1,CASSGRGTGTSNQPQHF,TGTGCCAGCAGTGGGCGGGGGACAGGGACAAGCAATCAGCCCCAGCATTTT
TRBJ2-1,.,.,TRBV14,CASSQEGGGYNEQFF,TGTGCCAGCAGCCAAGAGGGAGGAGGCTACAATGAGCAGTTCTTC
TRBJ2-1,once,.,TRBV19,CASSIRDSYNEQFF,TGTGCCAGTAGTATCCGGGATTCCTACAATGAGCAGTTCTTC
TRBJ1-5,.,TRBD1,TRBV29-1,CSAGTGVQPQHF,TGCAGCGCCGGGACAGGGGTACAGCCCCAGCATTTT
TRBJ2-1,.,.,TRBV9,CASSVGSGGLGLRDEQFF,TGTGCCAGCAGCGTAGGGTCGGGGGGCCTGGGGTTAAGGGATGAGCAGTTCTTC
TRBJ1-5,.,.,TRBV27,CASSLYPTGGGPQHF,TGTGCCAGCAGTCTCTACCCGACAGGAGGTGGGCCCCAGCATTTT
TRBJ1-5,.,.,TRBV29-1,CSVAVAGDQPQHF,TGCAGCGTTGCTGTGGCAGGGGACCAGCCCCAGCATTTT
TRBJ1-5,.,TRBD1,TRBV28,CASTTPGMPGGNQPQHF,TGTGCCAGCACCACACCCGGGATGCCAGGGGGGAACCAGCCCCAGCATTTT
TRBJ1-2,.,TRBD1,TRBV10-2,CASSYTGTDYGYTF,TGCGCCAGCAGTTACACCGGGACAGACTATGGCTACACCTTC
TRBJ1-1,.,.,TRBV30,CAWSVREMNTEAFF,TGTGCCTGGAGTGTACGAGAAATGAACACTGAAGCTTTCTTT
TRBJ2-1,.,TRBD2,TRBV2,CASSALAGLYNEQFF,TGTGCCAGCAGTGCATTAGCGGGCCTCTACAATGAGCAGTTCTTC
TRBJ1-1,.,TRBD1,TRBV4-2,CASSVRERGRTWYTEAFF,TGTGCCAGCAGCGTCCGGGAGAGGGGGCGAACCTGGTACACTGAAGCTTTCTTT
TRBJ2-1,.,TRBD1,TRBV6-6,CASSYRDRASYNEQFF,TGTGCCAGCAGTTACCGGGACAGGGCCTCCTACAATGAGCAGTTCTTC
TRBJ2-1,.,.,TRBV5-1,CASSLEIQGNREQFF,TGCGCCAGCAGCTTGGAAATTCAGGGAAACCGTGAGCAGTTCTTC
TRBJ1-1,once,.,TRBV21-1,CASSLRTGGTEAFF,TGTGCCAGCAGCTTACGGACAGGGGGCACTGAAGCTTTCTTT
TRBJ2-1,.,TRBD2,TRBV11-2,CASSRLAVKPNEQFF,TGTGCCAGCAGCCGACTAGCGGTAAAACCCAATGAGCAGTTCTTC
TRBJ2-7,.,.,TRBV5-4,CASSLVASAEQYF,TGTGCCAGCAGCTTGGTTGCTAGCGCCGAGCAGTACTTC
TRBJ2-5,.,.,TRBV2,CASIGRRRETQYF,TGTGCCAGCATAGGTCGAAGGCGGGAGACCCAGTACTTC
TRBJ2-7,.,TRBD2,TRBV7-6,CASSLASGSMNYEQYF,TGTGCCAGCAGCTTAGCGAGCGGGAGTATGAACTACGAGCAGTACTTC
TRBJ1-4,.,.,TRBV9,CASSGRGGFGEKLFF,TGTGCCAGCAGCGGACGCGGGGGATTCGGTGAAAAACTGTTTTTT
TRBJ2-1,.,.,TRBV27,CASPRGGSSAYNEQFF,TGTGCCAGCCCCCGTGGAGGGAGCAGCGCCTACAATGAGCAGTTCTTC
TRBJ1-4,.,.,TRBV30,CAWSVRAGRFEKLFF,TGTGCCTGGAGTGTACGAGCGGGGAGATTCGAAAAACTGTTTTTT
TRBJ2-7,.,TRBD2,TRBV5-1,CASSFESSSGRVSYEQYF,TGCGCCAGCAGCTTTGAAAGCTCTAGCGGGAGGGTCTCCTACGAGCAGTACTTC
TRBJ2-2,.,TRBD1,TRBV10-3,CAIGQGTGELFF,TGTGCCATCGGACAGGGCACCGGGGAGCTGTTTTTT
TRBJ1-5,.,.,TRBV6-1,CASRGAQNQPQHF,TGTGCCAGCAGGGGAGCTCAAAATCAGCCCCAGCATTTT
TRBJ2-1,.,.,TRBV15,CATSLGPLPHNEQFF,TGTGCCACCAGCTTGGGGCCCTTGCCCCACAATGAGCAGTTCTTC